These 30 T cell receptor beta chains were all obtained from the same sample, sequenced in a study of blood T cell repertoires in COVID-19. Repertoires were generated with immunoSEQ multiplex PCR, while TCRdb's copy carries only in-frame clones and drops some. This repertoire shows 150,000 to 200,000 clones, roughly nine tenths found once; its top ten account for around 17%. Input material: peripheral blood. All receptors derive from a man in his fifties or sixties with active or convalescent COVID-19.

The V gene is TRBV7-9, the J gene TRBJ2-1; tentatively, D is TRBD2 (5 bases). Looked up from germline, CDR1 is SEHNR and CDR2 is FQNEAQ (reference sequence). The V end was cut by 4 bases, the J end by 5 bases, with 18 bases between. This CDR3 comprises 16 residues. The CDR3 here is CASSSRRFEGDNEQFF. CDR3 nucleotide sequence: TGTGCCAGCAGCTCCCGGAGATTTGAGGGCGACAATGAGCAGTTCTTC.

V usage is TRBV10-2 and J usage is TRBJ2-3, with TRBD1 identical over 8 bases. Germline assignment: CDR1 WSHSY and CDR2 SAAADI. This CDR3 has 16 amino acids. Trimming took 0 bases from V and 2 from J; bases not matched to a gene: 4. The CDR3 loop reads CASSESGDRYTDTQYF. DNA for the CDR3: TGCGCCAGCAGTGAGTCTGGGGACAGGTACACAGATACGCAGTATTTT.

The chain employs TRBV6-5 and TRBJ2-7; D not certain. The CDR3 is made up of 15 amino acids. Germline values: CDR1 MNHEY, CDR2 SVGAGI. Between the trimmed V and J ends, which lost 4 bases and 2 bases, there was a span of 15 bases. This CDR3 reads CASSSLVLAAYEQYF. In nucleotides, the CDR3 is TGTGCCAGCAGTTCCTTGGTCCTCGCGGCCTACGAGCAGTACTTC.

V usage is TRBV6-5 and J usage is TRBJ1-2; TRBD1 is a possible D gene (5 bases). This CDR3 has 14 amino acids. Trimming left V 6 bases short and J 8 bases short, with 19 bases between. Per the germline V gene, CDR1 is MNHEY and CDR2 is SVGAGI. Here the CDR3 reads CASRLDSPPGGYTF. The CDR3 DNA is TGTGCCAGCAGACTTGACAGCCCTCCCGGGGGCTACACCTTC.

This chain connects TRBV15 to TRBJ2-2; 14 bases are a match to TRBD2. Trimming at V came to 3 bases and at J to 1 base, leaving 10 bases not matched to a gene. In germline, CDR1 is LNHNV, CDR2 YYDKDF (reference sequence). This CDR3 is 20 amino acids long. The CDR3 DNA follows: TGTGCCACCAGCAGCGCAGGGACTAGCGGGAGCCGTTGGAACACCGGGGAGCTGTTTTTT. Translated: CATSSAGTSGSRWNTGELFF. Drawing the rest from reference TRBV15 and TRBJ2-2, the complete variable domain is DAMVIQNPRYQVTQFGKPVTLSCSQTLNHNVMYWYQQKSSQAPKLLFHYYDKDFNNEADTPDNFQSRRPNTSFCFLDIRSPGLGDTAMYLCATSSAGTSGSRWNTGELFFGEGSRLTVL.

V and J are TRBV20-1 and TRBJ1-5, with D perhaps matching TRBD1 (6 bases). The V and J ends lost 3 bases and 7 bases respectively, with 19 bases between them. The CDR3 totals 15 residues. Germline V gene sequence: CDR1 DFQATT, CDR2 SNEGSKA (reference sequence). CDR3 in amino acids: CSASSPGGGSQPQHF. In DNA, the CDR3 is TGCAGTGCTAGTTCTCCGGGGGGCGGATCGCAGCCCCAGCATTTT.

This clone was seen only a few times. V usage is TRBV5-1 and J usage is TRBJ1-4; TRBD1 is a possible D gene (6 bases). Trimming took 3 bases from V and 7 from J, leaving 13 bases between them. The CDR3 sequence is 14 residues long. The germline CDR1 and CDR2 sequences are SGHRS and YFSETQ. In DNA, the CDR3 is TGCGCCAGCAGCTCAAACAGGGCAAGTGAAAAACTGTTTTTT. Its translation: CASSSNRASEKLFF.

This clone is a singleton in its sample. The chain recombines TRBV25-1 with TRBJ1-2; 7 positions agree with TRBD1. Per the germline V gene, CDR1 is MGHDK and CDR2 is SYGVNS. The CDR3 loop spans 13 amino acids. The V segment lost 6 bases and the J segment 3 bases; nucleotides outside the gene matches: 4. Here the CDR3 DNA reads TGTGCCAGCAGCACAGGGGAGGACTATGGCTACACCTTC. Translated, it gives CASSTGEDYGYTF.

The table lists this clone with a few counts. CDR3 in amino acids: CASSAGTAMVVSPLHF. The CDR3 DNA reads as TGTGCCAGCAGCGCCGGGACAGCTATGGTTGTTTCACCCCTCCACTTT. The chain employs TRBV9 and TRBJ1-6, with 7 bases that match TRBD1. The CDR3 extends over 16 amino acids. The V segment lost 3 bases and the J segment 9 bases; nucleotides outside the gene matches: 12. Germline CDR1 and CDR2: SGDLS and YYNGEE.

This sequence joins TRBV5-1 and TRBJ1-1, with TRBD1 matching over 9 bases. The J segment lost 6 bases and the V segment lost 3 bases, leaving 6 bases of the junction unmatched. Germline V lookup: CDR1 SGHRS, CDR2 YFSETQ. This CDR3 has 14 residues. As DNA, the CDR3 is TGCGCCAGCAGCTCCCCGTGGACAGGGGCTGAAGCTTTCTTT. Translation: CASSSPWTGAEAFF.

In DNA, the CDR3 is TGTGCCAGCTCTGAACGTGTAGACTATGGCTACACCTTC. Translating it yields CASSERVDYGYTF. The chain joins TRBV7-9 to TRBJ1-2; D is undetermined. Germline V gene sequence: CDR1 SEHNR, CDR2 FQNEAQ (reference sequence). The CDR3 consists of 13 residues. Trimming removed 8 bases from V and 3 bases from J, with 13 bases in between.

The gene calls are TRBV27 and TRBJ2-1; TRBD2 aligns across 14 bases. The germline V gene has CDR1 MNHEY and CDR2 SMNVEV (reference sequence). The CDR3 contains 19 residues. V was clipped by 10 bases and J by 0 bases; unmatched bases: 14. This CDR3 is CATSGLAGGPSPSYNEQFF. The CDR3 region has the DNA TGTGCCACCAGCGGACTAGCGGGAGGACCCAGCCCCTCCTACAATGAGCAGTTCTTC.

The chain recombines TRBV30 with TRBJ1-2, with D hard to call. The germline V gene encodes CDR1 GTSNPN and CDR2 SVGIG (reference sequence). V dropped 1 base and J dropped 4 bases, with 4 bases sitting between them. The CDR3 has 11 residues. DNA for the CDR3: TGTGCCTGGAGTGCTGTCTATGGCTACACCTTC. Its protein is CAWSAVYGYTF.

The V and J genes are TRBV5-1 and TRBJ2-6, with unresolved D. From germline, CDR1 is SGHRS and CDR2 YFSETQ. The CDR3 totals 16 residues. Trimming cost V 0 bases and J 0 bases, with 7 bases left between them. Here the CDR3 DNA reads TGCGCCAGCAGCTTGGAGCCGAGCTCTGGGGCCAACGTCCTGACTTTC. Amino acid sequence: CASSLEPSSGANVLTF.

The chain is built from TRBV19 and TRBJ1-2, with 7 bases identical to TRBD1. The junction had 9 bases not matched to a gene; V was cut back by 5 bases and J by 6 bases. Germline assignment: CDR1 LNHDA and CDR2 SQIVND (reference sequence). The CDR3 spans 14 residues. The CDR3 sequence: CASSGYRGSDGYTF. The CDR3 nucleotides read TGTGCCAGTAGTGGTTACAGGGGAAGCGATGGCTACACCTTC.

The chain has TRBV7-2 and TRBJ1-2; D remains ambiguous. V was cut by 5 bases and J by 8 bases, with 9 bases left in between. Germline CDR1 and CDR2: SGHTA and FQGNSA. CDR3 length: 11 residues. For the CDR3, the DNA is TGTGCCAGCAGCACAGTCGGCGGCTACACCTTC. The encoded protein is CASSTVGGYTF.

The chain joins TRBV5-1 to TRBJ1-1; D ambiguous. There are 13 residues in the CDR3. V was pared by 1 base and J by 2 bases, with 6 bases between. Germline lookup yields CDR1 SGHRS and CDR2 YFSETQ. CDR3 loop: CASSLRTNTEAFF. CDR3 nucleotide sequence: TGCGCCAGCAGCTTGAGGACTAACACTGAAGCTTTCTTT.

The rearrangement joins TRBV2 to TRBJ1-2; TRBD1 is a possible D gene (5 bases). CDR1 is SNHLY, CDR2 FYNNEI, per germline. This CDR3 has 14 residues. The V gene lost 2 bases and the J gene lost 9 bases, with 16 bases spanning the gap. CDR3 bases: TGTGCCAGCAGTGAATGGCAGGGAGGCCGCAGCTACACCTTC. Translation: CASSEWQGGRSYTF.

This chain links TRBV28 with TRBJ1-2, with D unresolved. Trimming took 3 bases from V and 4 from J, leaving 9 bases between them. The CDR3 contains 13 residues. Germline CDR1 is MDHEN and CDR2 is SYDVKM. CDR3 coding DNA: TGTGCCAGCAGTTTGGGCAACCTCTATGGCTACACCTTC. This gives the protein CASSLGNLYGYTF.

A remark on this clone: Other DNA sequences within the sample encode an identical CDR3. The chain employs TRBV12-3 or TRBV12-4 and TRBJ2-2, with D hard to call. Deletions cut 2 bases from V and 6 bases from J, with 4 bases between. The CDR3 loop spans 12 amino acids. The CDR3 spells CASSLSAGELFF. The CDR3, as DNA: TGTGCCAGCAGTTTAAGCGCCGGGGAGCTGTTTTTT.

The chain is built from TRBV5-4 and TRBJ1-4; weak D call: TRBD1 (6 bases). CDR1 is SGHNT and CDR2 is YYREEE in the germline V gene (reference sequence). The CDR3 contains 16 residues. V was pared by 0 bases and J by 8 bases, with 17 bases between. Written as DNA, the CDR3 is TGTGCCAGCAGCTTGGACCCCGGGACATCTGTAGAAAAACTGTTTTTT. Protein: CASSLDPGTSVEKLFF.

The gene calls are TRBV19 and TRBJ1-6; no firm D call. Trimming stripped 3 bases from V and 5 bases from J, with 11 bases between. The V gene's germline CDR1 is LNHDA and CDR2 SQIVND (reference sequence). The CDR3 runs to 15 residues. This CDR3 reads CASSILVTNNSPLHF. The CDR3 nucleotides read TGTGCCAGTAGTATTTTGGTGACAAATAATTCACCCCTCCACTTT.

This sequence joins TRBV5-4 and TRBJ1-2; D is perhaps TRBD1 (6 bases). This CDR3 comprises 14 residues. V was cut by 4 bases and J by 6 bases, with 16 bases left in between. Germline CDR1 and CDR2: SGHNT and YYREEE (reference sequence). The CDR3 region is CASSPGMDRNGYTF. The CDR3 DNA sequence: TGTGCCAGCAGCCCGGGCATGGACAGAAATGGCTACACCTTC. Supplemented by reference TRBV5-4 and TRBJ1-2, the full variable domain reads ETGVTQSPTHLIKTRGQQVTLRCSSQSGHNTVSWYQQALGQGPQFIFQYYREEENGRGNFPPRFSGLQFPNYSSELNVNALELDDSALYLCASSPGMDRNGYTFGSGTRLTVV.

This clone occurred once. This rearrangement joins TRBV5-1 to TRBJ2-2, with a tentative D call TRBD1 (5 bases). This CDR3 has 14 residues. The germline V gene encodes CDR1 SGHRS and CDR2 YFSETQ. V was shortened by 3 bases and J by 5 bases, with 11 bases between the two germline ends. The CDR3 here is CASSSDPGTGELFF. The CDR3 DNA reads as TGCGCCAGCAGCTCCGACCCAGGGACCGGGGAGCTGTTTTTT.

The chain employs TRBV4-1 and TRBJ2-2; perhaps TRBD1 as D (6 bases). The CDR3 spans 16 residues. V was trimmed by 0 bases and J by 1 base, leaving 9 bases between them. Germline CDR1 is MGHRA and CDR2 is YSYEKL. The CDR3 spells CASSQDWGLNTGELFF. The CDR3 nucleotides read TGCGCCAGCAGCCAAGACTGGGGGCTGAACACCGGGGAGCTGTTTTTT.

The chain couples TRBV3-1 (or the pseudogene TRBV3-2) to TRBJ2-1; TRBD2 matches at 9 bases. CDR3 size: 15 residues. V shed 5 bases and J 4 bases; nucleotides not matched to a gene: 6. The germline V gene has CDR1 LGHDT and CDR2 YNNKEL (reference sequence). Here the CDR3 reads CASSELAGDYNEQFF. The CDR3 coding sequence is TGTGCCAGCAGCGAACTAGCGGGTGATTACAATGAGCAGTTCTTC.

V is TRBV11-2 and J is TRBJ2-3, with a weak D call TRBD1 (5 bases). CDR1 and CDR2 (germline): SGHAT, FQNNGV. V was trimmed by 1 base and J by 7 bases, leaving 9 bases between them. The CDR3 is 13 residues long. This chain's CDR3 is CASSLAGYHTQYF. Written as DNA, the CDR3 is TGTGCCAGCAGCTTAGCAGGGTATCATACGCAGTATTTT.

Concerning this clone itself: The identical CDR3 is also encoded by other nucleotide sequences in the sample. This chain uses TRBV18 with TRBJ2-7, with 9 bases identical to TRBD2. The germline V gene encodes CDR1 KGHSH and CDR2 LQKENI. V gave up 0 bases and J gave up 2 bases; unmatched junction bases: 2. The CDR3 has 15 residues. The CDR3 region is CASSPPSGGPYEQYF. CDR3 nucleotides: TGTGCCAGCTCACCACCTAGCGGGGGCCCCTACGAGCAGTACTTC. The full variable domain, completed using reference TRBV18 and TRBJ2-7, is NAGVMQNPRHLVRRRGQEARLRCSPMKGHSHVYWYRQLPEEGLKFMVYLQKENIIDESGMPKERFSAEFPKEGPSILRIQQVVRGDSAAYFCASSPPSGGPYEQYFGPGTRLTVT.

DNA for the CDR3: TGCAGCGCTGCAGGGGGCGGGAACACTGAAGCTTTCTTT. As protein: CSAAGGGNTEAFF. V and J are TRBV29-1 and TRBJ1-1; 8 nucleotides match TRBD1. The CDR3 consists of 13 residues. Per germline, CDR1 SQVTM and CDR2 ANQGSEA. After removal of 7 bases from V and 1 base from J, the junction contained 5 bases not matched to a gene.

The chain is built from TRBV10-3 and TRBJ1-4; TRBD1 matches 7 bases. This CDR3 has 14 amino acids. CDR1 is ENHRY, CDR2 SYGVKD, per germline. The junction had 5 bases not matched to a gene; V was cut back by 0 bases and J by 10 bases. The CDR3 protein is CAISESTGWGKLFF. DNA for the CDR3: TGTGCCATCAGTGAGTCGACAGGGTGGGGAAAACTGTTTTTT.